This T cell receptor (beta chain) was recovered during a study of identical twins. Concerning this clonotype itself: What it binds is not known.

Germline values: CDR1 SGDLS, CDR2 YYNGEE. The CDR3 loop spans 18 amino acids. Germline trimming cut 4 bases from V and 4 bases from J; bases unmatched to any gene: 16. Whole-study findings and limits: Insertions were fewer in abundant cord blood beta clonotypes, whereas memory repertoires showed none of this pattern.

TCRdb re-called the 5' RACE reads with MiXCR, one entry per CDR3 protein. The profile covers roughly 690,000 distinct CDR3 sequences, with over 20% appearing a single time and more than 4% taken by the ten largest. This same sample was also taken into another study, of T cells expressing NK-cell markers. From that report: Seven donors tested HCMV-seropositive and one tested seronegative among the eight sequenced.

The TCR originated in a woman between 18 and 29 years old in good health. The sample consisted of PBMCs. The chain links TRBV9 to TRBJ2-3; 9 bases fit TRBD2. This CDR3 reads CASSPLGAGGRDADTQYF. The DNA of the CDR3 is TGTGCCAGCAGCCCCTTAGGAGCGGGGGGCCGAGATGCAGATACGCAGTATTTT.